A single sample is the source of the 28 T cell receptor beta chains below, sequenced in a study of blood T cell repertoires in COVID-19. Using immunoSEQ multiplex PCR, the repertoire was profiled, and TCRdb retains in-frame clones only, with some absent. Among approximately 280,000 clones listed, around 86% were seen once. The specimen was peripheral blood. These receptors were taken from a woman aged 25 to 39 who had recovered from COVID-19.

The V gene is TRBV11-1, the J gene TRBJ2-1, with D maybe TRBD1 (5 bases). Germline lookup yields CDR1 SGHAT and CDR2 FQDESV (reference sequence). The CDR3 consists of 13 residues. Trimming cost V 4 bases and J 1 base, with 5 bases left between them. This CDR3 reads CASSWTSYNEQFF. The DNA of the CDR3 is TGTGCCAGCAGCTGGACATCCTACAATGAGCAGTTCTTC. Together with reference TRBV11-1 and TRBJ2-1, the CDR3 gives the full variable domain: EAEVAQSPRYKITEKSQAVAFWCDPISGHATLYWYRQILGQGPELLVQFQDESVVDDSQLPKDRFSAERLKGVDSTLKIQPAELGDSAMYLCASSWTSYNEQFFGPGTRLTVL.

The rearrangement uses TRBV10-2 and TRBJ2-1, with 9 positions matching TRBD1. Germline CDR1 is WSHSY and CDR2 is SAAADI. This CDR3 region has 13 residues. V was pared by 4 bases and J by 7 bases, with 2 bases of the junction left unmatched. CDR3 loop: CASSVQGANEQFF. In nucleotides, the CDR3 is TGCGCCAGCAGTGTACAGGGGGCTAATGAGCAGTTCTTC.

The V gene is TRBV7-6, the J gene TRBJ2-7; D is perhaps TRBD2 (7 bases). Germline V gene lookup returns CDR1 SGHVS and CDR2 FNYEAQ. V shed 5 bases and J shed 4 bases, with 21 bases lying between them. The CDR3 sequence is 16 residues long. CDR3 region: CASSVKEGGGLYEQYF. The CDR3, as DNA: TGTGCCAGCAGCGTCAAGGAGGGGGGAGGGCTATACGAGCAGTACTTC.

The chain links TRBV11-2 to TRBJ2-7; 11 nucleotides line up with TRBD1. CDR1 SGHAT and CDR2 FQNNGV come from the germline V gene. The CDR3 is 17 amino acids. Losses at the gene ends were 4 bases for V and 3 bases for J; bases not matched to a gene: 11. The CDR3 nucleotides are TGTGCCAGCAGCTCCGGGCGAACGGGACAGGGGGTCTACGAGCAGTACTTC. Its protein product is CASSSGRTGQGVYEQYF.

The V gene is TRBV6-6, the J gene TRBJ2-3, with 8 bases lining up with TRBD2. J gave up 4 bases and V 7 bases, and 10 bases lay outside the gene matches. Looked up from germline, CDR1 is MNHNY and CDR2 is SVGAGI (reference sequence). The CDR3 consists of 15 residues. Here the CDR3 DNA reads TGTGCCAGCACCTTAACGGGGGGGGGATCAGATACGCAGTATTTT. It is translated as CASTLTGGGSDTQYF.

V is TRBV7-2 and J is TRBJ2-3, with TRBD2 matching over 10 bases. Trimming removed 2 bases from V and 2 bases from J; junction bases left unmatched: 7. This CDR3 comprises 17 residues. CDR1 and CDR2 from the germline V gene are SGHTA and FQGNSA. The CDR3 here is CASSLTSGAHITDTQYF. CDR3 in DNA: TGTGCCAGCAGCTTAACTAGCGGGGCGCATATCACAGATACGCAGTATTTT.

J is TRBJ2-1 and V is TRBV6-2 or TRBV6-3; weak D call: TRBD2 (6 bases). The CDR3 contains 19 residues. V lost 2 bases, J lost 0 bases, and 20 bases lay in between. The germline CDR1 and CDR2 sequences are MNHEY and SVGEGT. Here the CDR3 reads CASSYRKGQSSDSYNEQFF. The CDR3 nucleotides are TGTGCCAGCAGTTACAGGAAGGGCCAGTCTAGCGACTCCTACAATGAGCAGTTCTTC.

This chain connects TRBV19 to TRBJ1-1; tentative D call: TRBD1 (6 bases). The CDR3 sequence is 14 residues long. V gave up 5 bases and J gave up 2 bases, with 12 bases separating them. Germline V gene data show CDR1 as LNHDA and CDR2 as SQIVND (reference sequence). The CDR3, as DNA: TGTGCCAGTAGTGCCACAGGGTACAACACTGAAGCTTTCTTT. Protein sequence: CASSATGYNTEAFF.

The V call is TRBV29-1, the J call TRBJ2-2; 8 bases are a match to TRBD1. Per germline, CDR1 SQVTM and CDR2 ANQGSEA. Trimming took 6 bases from V and 1 from J; bases not matched to a gene: 4. The CDR3 contains 14 residues. CDR3 in amino acids: CSVHGQGNTGELFF. The DNA for the CDR3 is TGCAGCGTCCACGGACAGGGGAACACCGGGGAGCTGTTTTTT.

The V gene is TRBV19, the J gene TRBJ1-1, with TRBD1 as a possible D gene (5 bases). Germline CDR1 LNHDA, CDR2 SQIVND (reference sequence). The CDR3 sequence is 14 residues long. The ends were cut back, 4 bases at V and 11 bases at J, with 20 bases in the middle. CDR3 sequence reads: CASSKYGTLSSAFF. The CDR3 nucleotides read TGTGCCAGTAGTAAATACGGGACTCTGAGTTCGGCTTTCTTT.

The chain joins TRBV6-2 or TRBV6-3 to TRBJ2-1, with D possibly being TRBD1 (5 bases). Between the trimmed V and J ends, which lost 6 bases and 1 base, there was a span of 7 bases. Germline loops: CDR1 MNHEY, CDR2 SVGEGT. The CDR3 extends over 13 amino acids. CDR3 sequence reads: CASSDSSYNEQFF. Written as DNA, the CDR3 is TGTGCCAGCAGCGACAGTTCCTACAATGAGCAGTTCTTC.

CDR3 in amino acids: CASSRSSLETQYF. In DNA, the CDR3 is TGTGCCAGCAGTCGGAGTAGTTTAGAGACCCAGTACTTC. The chain carries TRBV27 and TRBJ2-5; D ambiguous. V lost 5 bases to trimming and J lost 4 bases, with 11 bases between them. The germline gives CDR1 MNHEY, CDR2 SMNVEV (reference sequence). CDR3 length: 13 amino acids.

To note about this clone: A much larger clone is a single base away; this may be a read error. The V call is TRBV2, the J call TRBJ1-1; the D gene is possibly TRBD1 (5 bases). The V gene lost 7 bases and the J gene lost 1 base, with 7 bases spanning the gap. The germline CDR1 and CDR2 sequences are SNHLY and FYNNEI. The CDR3 has 12 residues. The CDR3 DNA sequence: TGTGCCAGCACTACAGGGAACACTGAAGCTTTCTTT. Protein: CASTTGNTEAFF.

The chain is built from TRBV14 and TRBJ2-7; D is ambiguous. V lost 0 bases to trimming and J lost 0 bases, with 6 bases between them. The length of the CDR3 is 14 residues. Germline-derived CDR1 and CDR2 are SGHDN and FVKESK. CDR3 nucleotide sequence: TGTGCCAGCAGCCAAGATACCGGCTCCTACGAGCAGTACTTC. This translates into CASSQDTGSYEQYF. The entire variable domain, with the rest obtained from reference TRBV14 and TRBJ2-7, is as follows: EAGVTQFPSHSVIEKGQTVTLRCDPISGHDNLYWYRRVMGKEIKFLLHFVKESKQDESGMPNNRFLAERTGGTYSTLKVQPAELEDSGVYFCASSQDTGSYEQYFGPGTRLTVT.

The V and J genes are TRBV7-8 and TRBJ2-2; TRBD1 matches 8 bases. Trimming took 4 bases from V and 3 from J; bases not matched to a gene: 4. This CDR3 has 15 residues. CDR1 and CDR2 (germline): SGHVS, FQNEAQ. This CDR3 reads CASSSGQVDTGELFF. In nucleotides, the CDR3 is TGTGCCAGCAGCTCGGGACAGGTGGACACCGGGGAGCTGTTTTTT.

The V and J genes are TRBV25-1 and TRBJ2-1; 7 positions agree with TRBD1. This CDR3 contains 17 residues. V dropped 1 base and J dropped 2; count of bases not matched to a gene: 8. Germline values: CDR1 MGHDK, CDR2 SYGVNS. The DNA for the CDR3 is TGTGCCAGCAGTGAATTTCGACAGGGCAAAACCTACAATGAGCAGTTCTTC. Translation gives CASSEFRQGKTYNEQFF.

This chain's CDR3 is CASSQSGRGYNEQFF. In nucleotides, the CDR3 is TGTGCCAGCAGTCAAAGCGGGAGAGGGTACAATGAGCAGTTCTTC. The chain couples TRBV28 to TRBJ2-1; 8 bases align to TRBD2. CDR1 and CDR2 from the germline V gene are MDHEN and SYDVKM. V shed 5 bases, J shed 4 bases, and the junction held 7 bases outside the gene matches. The CDR3 extends over 15 amino acids.

This clone has a handful of counts. The V call is TRBV7-9, the J call TRBJ1-1; 7 bases align to TRBD1. CDR1 and CDR2 (germline): SEHNR, FQNEAQ (reference sequence). Losses at the gene ends were 5 bases for V and 0 bases for J; bases not matched to a gene: 6. This CDR3 contains 15 residues. The CDR3: CASSPKDRMNTEAFF. The DNA for the CDR3 is TGTGCCAGCAGCCCCAAGGACAGGATGAACACTGAAGCTTTCTTT.

A single count supports this clone. The V and J genes are TRBV5-4 and TRBJ1-4; D perhaps matches TRBD1 (5 bases). Per the germline V gene, CDR1 is SGHNT and CDR2 is YYREEE (reference sequence). V was clipped by 4 bases and J by 4 bases, with 11 bases between them. This CDR3 has 14 amino acids. CDR3 protein: CASSREGVNEKLFF. The CDR3 nucleotides read TGTGCCAGCAGCCGAGAAGGGGTTAATGAAAAACTGTTTTTT.

Of note for this clone: A junction end diverges from the germline sequence, so it may reflect a read error. This sequence joins TRBV12-3 or TRBV12-4 and TRBJ2-1; no reliable D call. The CDR3 length is 13 residues. CDR3: CASSSGSFNEQFF. CDR3 DNA: TGTGCCAGCAGTTCCGGGTCCTTCAATGAGCAGTTCTTC.

The table lists this clone with a count of one. The V gene is TRBV18, the J gene TRBJ2-7; weak D call: TRBD1 (6 bases). The germline V gene encodes CDR1 KGHSH and CDR2 LQKENI. The CDR3 covers 14 residues. The germline V and J ends were trimmed by 6 bases and 3 bases, with 15 bases remaining between them. Here the CDR3 DNA reads TGTGCCAGCTCGACACGATCCAGGGGCTACGAGCAGTACTTC. Amino acid sequence: CASSTRSRGYEQYF. The whole variable domain, filled in from reference TRBV18 and TRBJ2-7, reads NAGVMQNPRHLVRRRGQEARLRCSPMKGHSHVYWYRQLPEEGLKFMVYLQKENIIDESGMPKERFSAEFPKEGPSILRIQQVVRGDSAAYFCASSTRSRGYEQYFGPGTRLTVT.

The gene calls are TRBV9 and TRBJ2-7; D gene uncertain. The CDR3 consists of 14 residues. Trimming stripped 2 bases from V and 6 bases from J, with 15 bases between. Germline values: CDR1 SGDLS, CDR2 YYNGEE. CDR3 DNA sequence: TGTGCCAGCAGCGTTTTTCCCGGCGACTCCGAGCAGTACTTC. Its protein product is CASSVFPGDSEQYF.

This clone was found a few times. Other DNA variants within this sample encode the same CDR3. V and J are TRBV28 and TRBJ2-5, with D unresolved. The CDR3 consists of 11 residues. V was trimmed by 4 bases and J by 3 bases, leaving 3 bases between them. Germline V gene data show CDR1 as MDHEN and CDR2 as SYDVKM. CDR3 sequence (DNA): TGTGCCAGCAGTTCAGAAGAGACCCAGTACTTC. Translating gives CASSSEETQYF.

V usage is TRBV6-5 and J usage is TRBJ2-1; 8 nucleotides agree with TRBD2. The CDR3 has 15 residues. Per germline, CDR1 MNHEY and CDR2 SVGAGI. Trimming took 7 bases from V and 6 from J; bases not matched to a gene: 11. CDR3 region: CASIEGSGVVNEQFF. For the CDR3, the DNA is TGTGCCAGCATCGAGGGTAGCGGGGTCGTCAATGAGCAGTTCTTC.

The chain links TRBV4-1 to TRBJ2-7, with 8 bases identical to TRBD2. Germline assignment: CDR1 MGHRA and CDR2 YSYEKL. The CDR3 runs 15 residues. Trimming at V came to 1 base and at J to 4 bases, leaving 6 bases not matched to a gene. CDR3 nucleotide sequence: TGCGCCAGCAGCCAAGGGTCGGGGGGGCCTTACGAGCAGTACTTC. It yields the protein CASSQGSGGPYEQYF.

This clone was counted a few times. The chain employs TRBV19 and TRBJ1-1, with a weak D call TRBD1 (5 bases). This CDR3 has 12 amino acids. Trimming took 5 bases from V and 7 from J, leaving 11 bases between them. Germline V gives CDR1 LNHDA, CDR2 SQIVND (reference sequence). This chain's CDR3 is CASSLPDIEAFF. The CDR3, as DNA: TGTGCCAGTAGTTTGCCGGACATTGAAGCTTTCTTT.

V usage is TRBV10-2 and J usage is TRBJ1-6; D unclear. The V and J ends lost 2 bases and 8 bases respectively, with 7 bases between them. Germline CDR1 and CDR2: WSHSY and SAAADI. The CDR3 is 13 amino acids. CDR3 amino acids: CASSEGGDSPLHF. As DNA, the CDR3 is TGCGCCAGCAGTGAGGGCGGCGATTCACCCCTCCACTTT.

CDR3 loop: CASSPPQGSLTEAFF. CDR3 nucleotide sequence: TGTGCCAGCTCACCACCTCAGGGCTCACTCACTGAAGCTTTCTTT. The chain links TRBV18 to TRBJ1-1, with D possibly being TRBD1 (5 bases). The germline gives CDR1 KGHSH, CDR2 LQKENI. The length of the CDR3 is 15 residues. The V end was cut by 0 bases, the J end by 4 bases, with 12 bases between.